These T cell receptor beta chains were read from a single sample in a study of cytomegalovirus exposure and HLA in healthy donors. The protocol was immunoSEQ multiplex PCR, while the TCRdb copy is restricted to in-frame clones and leaves out a portion. The sample has a few hundred thousand clones; roughly 90% are singletons. Specimen: PBMCs. The receptors shown here come from a woman aged 18-35 years in good health and CMV-seronegative. The CDR3 runs from the conserved cysteine through the conserved F or W. The D gene is left open where the match is weak. Only some rows state a clone size, as once, few, many or a class for expanded clones.

d_call clone_size cdr3_length j_call v_call cdr3_nt cdr3_aa
NA NA 14 TRBJ1-5 TRBV4-1 TGCGCCAGCAGCCAAACGCCTAGAGGACAGCCCCAGCATTTT CASSQTPRGQPQHF
NA NA 16 TRBJ2-7 TRBV18 TGTGCCAGCTCACTAAGCCGTCGAGCGGAGACCTACGAGCAGTACTTC CASSLSRRAETYEQYF
NA NA 13 TRBJ2-1 TRBV6-6 TGTGCCAGCAGTTACTTAGACTGGAATGAGCAGTTCTTC CASSYLDWNEQFF
NA NA 13 TRBJ1-2 TRBV7-3 TGTGCCAGCAGCTCCTTGGCAGGGAATGGCTACACCTTC CASSSLAGNGYTF
TRBD2 NA 16 TRBJ2-3 TRBV6-5 TGTGCCAGCAGTTACCATCGAGCGGGATCGGTAGATACGCAGTATTTT CASSYHRAGSVDTQYF
NA NA 15 TRBJ2-5 TRBV28 TGTGCCAGCAGGGGGACCGGACAGATTCAAGAGACCCAGTACTTC CASRGTGQIQETQYF
NA NA 12 TRBJ2-1 TRBV5-6 TGTGCCAGCAGCCCCGGGGAGCGGGAGCAGTTCTTC CASSPGEREQFF
NA NA 14 TRBJ2-5 TRBV11-2 TGTGCCAGCAGCTTTGACAGGATTGGGGAGACCCAGTACTTC CASSFDRIGETQYF
TRBD1 NA 15 TRBJ2-2 TRBV15 TGTGCCACCGACCCCGGGACAGGGGTAACCGGGGAGCTGTTTTTT CATDPGTGVTGELFF
TRBD1 NA 15 TRBJ1-4 TRBV5-1 TGCGCCAGCAGCGTAACTGACAGGGGGGCTGAAAAACTGTTTTTT CASSVTDRGAEKLFF
TRBD1 NA 13 TRBJ1-2 TRBV30 TGTGCCTGGAGGGCCCGGACAGGGACATTATACACCTTC CAWRARTGTLYTF
NA NA 15 TRBJ2-1 TRBV4-3 TGCGCCAGCAGCCTCGGGGGTAGCTCCTACAATGAGCAGTTCTTC CASSLGGSSYNEQFF
TRBD2 NA 15 TRBJ2-1 TRBV6-1 TGTGCCAGCAGTGAGCGGGAGGGCCGCCACAATGAGCAGTTCTTC CASSEREGRHNEQFF
NA NA 17 TRBJ2-7 TRBV2 TGTGCCAGCAGTGAGGTTCCCCTTGGTAGCTATTGGGACGAGCAGTACTTC CASSEVPLGSYWDEQYF
NA NA 14 TRBJ2-5 TRBV6-6 TGTGCCAGCAGCCTACTCAGGATTGGGGAGACCCAGTACTTC CASSLLRIGETQYF
TRBD2 NA 14 TRBJ2-5 TRBV30 TGTGCCTGGAGCAGCGGGATGGGCCAAGAGACCCAGTACTTC CAWSSGMGQETQYF
TRBD2 NA 15 TRBJ2-1 TRBV15 TGTGCCACCAGGGAAGGGACTAGCGGGAGGAATGAGCAGTTCTTC CATREGTSGRNEQFF
TRBD1 NA 15 TRBJ2-5 TRBV5-8 TGTGCCAGCAGCTTGGGGGACAGAGAGAAAGAGACCCAGTACTTC CASSLGDREKETQYF
TRBD1 NA 16 TRBJ1-1 TRBV7-6 TGTGCCAGCAGCCCAAGACAGGGGACGAGATTAACTGAAGCTTTCTTT CASSPRQGTRLTEAFF
TRBD1 NA 14 TRBJ1-5 TRBV5-6 TGTGCCAGCAGCCGACAGGGGAGGGGTCAGCCCCAGCATTTT CASSRQGRGQPQHF
TRBD2 NA 15 TRBJ2-1 TRBV19 TGTGCCAGTAGTATCCCGGGGCGGGGGTACAATGAGCAGTTCTTC CASSIPGRGYNEQFF
NA NA 15 TRBJ2-7 TRBV7-6 TGTGCCAGCAGCTTATATGATTCCAGCTCCTACGAGCAGTACTTC CASSLYDSSSYEQYF
NA NA 13 TRBJ2-7 TRBV25-1 TGTGCCAGCACCCGGACAGACCTCTACGAGCAGTACTTC CASTRTDLYEQYF
NA few 13 TRBJ2-1 TRBV18 TGTGCCAGCTCACCACCGTCGCGGAGTGAGCAGTTCTTC CASSPPSRSEQFF
NA NA 16 TRBJ2-6 TRBV10-3 TGTGCCATCAAGAGTGAGGACACGTTTGGGGCCAACGTCCTGACTTTC CAIKSEDTFGANVLTF
NA NA 12 TRBJ1-5 TRBV7-9 TGTGCCAGCAGCTTCGGGAATCAGCCCCAGCATTTT CASSFGNQPQHF
NA NA 11 TRBJ2-7 TRBV29-1 TGCAGCGGCAACAGGGCGGGCGAGCAGTACTTC CSGNRAGEQYF
TRBD2 NA 16 TRBJ2-3 TRBV19 TGTGCCAGTAGGGCCGGGGGAGGGACCTTCACAGATACGCAGTATTTT CASRAGGGTFTDTQYF
TRBD1 NA 14 TRBJ1-2 TRBV5-6 TGTGCCAGCAGCTTATGGAGGGGGCACTATGGCTACACCTTC CASSLWRGHYGYTF
TRBD2 NA 15 TRBJ2-1 TRBV18 TGTGCCAGCTCACCACTAGCGGGAGTAGGGGATGAGCAGTTCTTC CASSPLAGVGDEQFF
NA once 13 TRBJ1-2 TRBV18 TGTGCCAGCTCACCACAACGTCTGCTAGGCTACACCTTC CASSPQRLLGYTF
TRBD2 NA 14 TRBJ2-7 TRBV27 TGTGCCAGCAGTTTAAGGCGGGAGCGCCACGAGCAGTACTTC CASSLRRERHEQYF
TRBD1 NA 16 TRBJ2-3 TRBV15 TGTGCCACCAGCAGAGGCCACGGACAGGGGTCAGATACGCAGTATTTT CATSRGHGQGSDTQYF
TRBD1 few 15 TRBJ1-6 TRBV7-9 TGTGCCAGCAGCTTTATTGGACAGGGTCATTCACCCCTCCACTTT CASSFIGQGHSPLHF
NA NA 14 TRBJ1-1 TRBV18 TGTGCCAGCTCACCCTTAGACAGGTTTAATGGAGCTTTCTTT CASSPLDRFNGAFF
TRBD1 NA 12 TRBJ1-1 TRBV5-6 TGTGCCAGCAGCTTGGGTGGGACAGCGGCTTTCTTT CASSLGGTAAFF
NA NA 17 TRBJ2-1 TRBV25-1 TGTGCCAGCAGTGAAAAGGTCATGGGAGCGGGCCACAATGAGCAGTTCTTC CASSEKVMGAGHNEQFF
TRBD1 NA 17 TRBJ1-1 TRBV5-6 TGTGCCAGCAGCTTGCCAGGGGGCTCTTCTACGAACACTGAAGCTTTCTTT CASSLPGGSSTNTEAFF
NA NA 15 TRBJ2-1 TRBV9 TGTGCCAGCAGCGTAGCTGGGCAGGGCCGGAGTGAGCAGTTCTTC CASSVAGQGRSEQFF
NA NA 12 TRBJ2-7 TRBV5-6 TGTGCCAGCAGCCGTCTTTCCTACGAGCAGTACTTC CASSRLSYEQYF
TRBD1 once 17 TRBJ1-1 TRBV19 TGTGCCAGTGGGGGGGACAGGGGAGGGTTCGGGAACACTGAAGCTTTCTTT CASGGDRGGFGNTEAFF
TRBD1 NA 15 TRBJ2-3 TRBV28 TGTGCCAGCAGACGGACAGGCATTAACACAGATACGCAGTATTTT CASRRTGINTDTQYF
NA NA 13 TRBJ2-2 TRBV2 TGTGCCAGCAAGGAGACTGGTACCGGGGAGCTGTTTTTT CASKETGTGELFF
NA NA 13 TRBJ1-1 TRBV19 TGTGCCAGTACGGCAGGGCGGGAGACTGAAGCTTTCTTT CASTAGRETEAFF
TRBD2 NA 17 TRBJ2-3 TRBV27 TGTGCCAGCCTCGGGACTAGCGGCCCGTCCGACACAGATACGCAGTATTTT CASLGTSGPSDTDTQYF
TRBD1 NA 12 TRBJ1-2 TRBV6-1 TGTGCCGGCGCAGGGGGCCGGTATGGCTACACCTTC CAGAGGRYGYTF
TRBD1 NA 14 TRBJ1-1 TRBV7-8 TGTGCCAGCAGCGAGACAGGGGGCAACACTGAAGCTTTCTTT CASSETGGNTEAFF
NA NA 12 TRBJ1-2 TRBV6-5 TGTGCCACCTCCAGGACTGGCTATGGCTACACCTTC CATSRTGYGYTF
TRBD2 NA 19 TRBJ2-1 TRBV5-1 TGCGCCAGCAGCTCAATCAAAAAAGGACTAGACCTTTTCTACAATGAGCAGTTCTTC CASSSIKKGLDLFYNEQFF
NA NA 11 TRBJ2-7 TRBV30 TGTGCCTGGAGTTACTCTTCCGAGCAGTACTTC CAWSYSSEQYF
NA NA 15 TRBJ1-2 TRBV27 TGTGCCAGCAGTTTTTCCCAGGGGCTAAACTATGGCTACACCTTC CASSFSQGLNYGYTF
TRBD1 NA 16 TRBJ1-5 TRBV15 TGTGCCACCAGCAGAGATTGGGACAGTAGCAATCAGCCCCAGCATTTT CATSRDWDSSNQPQHF
NA NA 19 TRBJ1-5 TRBV2 TGTGCCAGCAGTGAAGCGGGCGTACACCGGTCCTATAGCAATCAGCCCCAGCATTTT CASSEAGVHRSYSNQPQHF
NA NA 16 TRBJ1-5 TRBV19 TGTGCCAGTTCCTCCGGGGGAAGAGGGATCGCTCAGCCCCAGCATTTT CASSSGGRGIAQPQHF
TRBD1 NA 14 TRBJ2-5 TRBV6-5 TGTGCCAGCAGTTACGGGACAGGGGTGGAGACCCAGTACTTC CASSYGTGVETQYF
TRBD2 NA 18 TRBJ2-2 TRBV25-1 TGTGCCAGCAGTGAATTTACCGGGACTAGCGGCAACACCGGGGAGCTGTTTTTT CASSEFTGTSGNTGELFF
TRBD1 once 14 TRBJ1-2 TRBV19 TGTGCCAGTAGTGTCACTACAGGGGACTATGGCTACACCTTC CASSVTTGDYGYTF
NA few 13 TRBJ1-1 TRBV18 TGTGCCAGCTCACCCCAGGGTATCGGTGAAGCTTTCTTT CASSPQGIGEAFF